There are a few counts of the clone carrying this T cell receptor beta chain. Its specificity is not known. Libraries were prepared by immunoSEQ multiplex PCR; TCRdb keeps only in-frame clonotypes and omits some of them. Of about 680,000 clones in the sample, roughly 94% were seen once. Trimming took off 2 bases at V and 5 bases at J, with 9 bases between the two ends. Germline loops: CDR1 MGHRA, CDR2 YSYEKL. The CDR3 is 14 residues long. The data belong to a study of shared clonotypes between healthy human individuals. It was CD45RO-negative cells, positively selected for CCR7, that made up naive CD8 cells, with terminally differentiated effector memory CD45RA+ cells excluded. Study outcomes and limitations: A reduction in generation probabilities was seen for non-shared clonotypes relative to those shared by all four donors.

The specimen was naive CD8+ T cells sorted from blood. The clonotype comes from a young man in good health. The chain has TRBV4-1 and TRBJ1-4, with D unclear. The CDR3 DNA follows: TGCGCCAGCAGCCAAAAGTTTGGGAATGAAAAACTGTTTTTT. This translates into CASSQKFGNEKLFF.